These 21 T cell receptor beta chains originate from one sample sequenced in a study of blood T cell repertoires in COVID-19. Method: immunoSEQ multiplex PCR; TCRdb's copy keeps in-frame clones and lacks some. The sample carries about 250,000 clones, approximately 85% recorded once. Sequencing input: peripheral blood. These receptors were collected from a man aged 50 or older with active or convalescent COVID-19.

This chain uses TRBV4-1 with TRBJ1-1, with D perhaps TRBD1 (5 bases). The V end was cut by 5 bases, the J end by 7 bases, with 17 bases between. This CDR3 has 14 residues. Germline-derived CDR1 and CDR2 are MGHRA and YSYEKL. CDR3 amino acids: CASSNSRGEGEAFF. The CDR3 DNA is TGCGCCAGCAGCAACTCCCGGGGGGAGGGTGAAGCTTTCTTT.

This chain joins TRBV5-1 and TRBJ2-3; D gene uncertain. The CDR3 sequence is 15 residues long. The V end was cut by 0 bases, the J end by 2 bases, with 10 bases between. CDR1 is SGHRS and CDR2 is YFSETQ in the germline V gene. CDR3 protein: CASSLGPINTDTQYF. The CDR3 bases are TGCGCCAGCAGCTTGGGGCCCATAAACACAGATACGCAGTATTTT.

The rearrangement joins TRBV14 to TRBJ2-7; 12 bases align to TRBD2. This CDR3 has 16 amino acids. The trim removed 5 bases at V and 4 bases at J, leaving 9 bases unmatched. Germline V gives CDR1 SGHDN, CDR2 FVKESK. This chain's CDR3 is CASSDGLAGLLYEQYF. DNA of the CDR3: TGTGCCAGCAGCGACGGACTAGCGGGACTTTTATACGAGCAGTACTTC.

CDR3 region: CASATGREGYTF. The CDR3 bases are TGTGCCAGCGCCACAGGGCGGGAGGGCTACACCTTC. The V gene is TRBV12-3 or TRBV12-4, the J gene TRBJ1-2, with D perhaps TRBD1 (6 bases). The CDR3 loop spans 12 amino acids. V dropped 8 bases and J dropped 8 bases, with 15 bases sitting between them.

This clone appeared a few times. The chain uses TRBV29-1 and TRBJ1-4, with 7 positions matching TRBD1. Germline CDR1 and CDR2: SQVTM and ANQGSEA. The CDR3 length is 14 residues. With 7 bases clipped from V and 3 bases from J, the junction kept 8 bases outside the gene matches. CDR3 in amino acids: CSAKNRGPNEKLFF. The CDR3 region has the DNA TGCAGCGCAAAAAACAGGGGTCCTAATGAAAAACTGTTTTTT.

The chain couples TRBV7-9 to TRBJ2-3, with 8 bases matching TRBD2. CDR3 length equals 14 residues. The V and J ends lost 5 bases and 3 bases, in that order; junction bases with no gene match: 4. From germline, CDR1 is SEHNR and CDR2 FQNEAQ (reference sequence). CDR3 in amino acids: CASSLGLATDTQYF. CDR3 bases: TGTGCCAGCAGCCTAGGACTAGCAACAGATACGCAGTATTTT.

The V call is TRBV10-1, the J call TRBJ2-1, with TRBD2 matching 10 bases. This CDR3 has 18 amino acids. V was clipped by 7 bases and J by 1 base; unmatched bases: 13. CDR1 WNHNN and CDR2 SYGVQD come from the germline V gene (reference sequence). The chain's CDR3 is CASTKVAERGGSYNEQFF. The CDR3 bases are TGCGCCAGCACCAAAGTAGCGGAGCGGGGGGGTTCCTACAATGAGCAGTTCTTC.

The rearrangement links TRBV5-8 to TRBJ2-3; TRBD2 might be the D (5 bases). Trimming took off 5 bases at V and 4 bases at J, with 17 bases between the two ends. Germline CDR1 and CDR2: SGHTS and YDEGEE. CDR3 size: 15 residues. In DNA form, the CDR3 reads TGTGCCAGCAGGGGAGAAGGGAGACCCTCAGATACGCAGTATTTT. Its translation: CASRGEGRPSDTQYF.

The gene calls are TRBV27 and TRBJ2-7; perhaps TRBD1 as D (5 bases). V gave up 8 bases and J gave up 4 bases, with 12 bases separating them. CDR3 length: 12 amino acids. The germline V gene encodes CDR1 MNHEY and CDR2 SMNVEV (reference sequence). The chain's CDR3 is CASGYSGYEQYF. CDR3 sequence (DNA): TGTGCCAGCGGATATTCAGGGTACGAGCAGTACTTC.

The CDR3 protein is CASQGQSGSSTDTQYF. The CDR3 bases are TGTGCCTCCCAAGGCCAGAGCGGGAGTTCCACAGATACGCAGTATTTT. The chain links TRBV21-1 to TRBJ2-3; no DNA check was done on the table's D call, TRBD2. TRBV21-1 is reported as a pseudogene. This CDR3 spans 16 amino acids.

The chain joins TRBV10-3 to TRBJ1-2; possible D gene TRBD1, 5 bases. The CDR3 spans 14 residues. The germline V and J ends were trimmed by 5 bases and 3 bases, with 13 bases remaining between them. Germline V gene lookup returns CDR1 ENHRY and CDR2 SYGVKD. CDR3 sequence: CAISPSRGDYGYTF. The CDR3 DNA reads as TGTGCCATCAGTCCATCACGGGGGGACTATGGCTACACCTTC.

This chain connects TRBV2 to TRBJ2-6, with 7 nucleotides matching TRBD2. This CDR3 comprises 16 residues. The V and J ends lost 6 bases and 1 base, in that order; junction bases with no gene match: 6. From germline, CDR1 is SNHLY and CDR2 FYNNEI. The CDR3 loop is CASSSLGGSGANVLTF. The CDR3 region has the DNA TGTGCCAGCAGCTCTCTCGGGGGGTCTGGGGCCAACGTCCTGACTTTC.

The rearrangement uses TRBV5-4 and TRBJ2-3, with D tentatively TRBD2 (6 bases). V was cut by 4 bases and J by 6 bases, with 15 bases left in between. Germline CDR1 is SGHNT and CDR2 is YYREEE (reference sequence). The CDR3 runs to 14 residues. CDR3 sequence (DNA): TGTGCCAGCAGCCTTGGACTAACTTGGGATACGCAGTATTTT. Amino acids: CASSLGLTWDTQYF. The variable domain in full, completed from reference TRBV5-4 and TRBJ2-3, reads ETGVTQSPTHLIKTRGQQVTLRCSSQSGHNTVSWYQQALGQGPQFIFQYYREEENGRGNFPPRFSGLQFPNYSSELNVNALELDDSALYLCASSLGLTWDTQYFGPGTRLTVL.

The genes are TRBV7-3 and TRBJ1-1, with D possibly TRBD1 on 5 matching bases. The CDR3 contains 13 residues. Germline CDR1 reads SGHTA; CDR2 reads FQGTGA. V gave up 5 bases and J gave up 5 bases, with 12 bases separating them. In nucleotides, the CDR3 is TGTGCCAGCAGCCCCGGAGGGACGACTGAAGCTTTCTTT. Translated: CASSPGGTTEAFF. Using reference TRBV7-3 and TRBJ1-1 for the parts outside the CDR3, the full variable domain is GAGVSQTPSNKVTEKGKYVELRCDPISGHTALYWYRQSLGQGPEFLIYFQGTGAADDSGLPNDRFFAVRPEGSVSTLKIQRTERGDSAVYLCASSPGGTTEAFFGQGTRLTVV.

The CDR3 is CAISEAGPGELFF. DNA for the CDR3: TGTGCCATCAGTGAGGCGGGTCCCGGGGAGCTGTTTTTT. The chain has TRBV10-3 and TRBJ2-2; weak D call: TRBD2 (5 bases). Trimming took 2 bases from V and 6 from J, leaving 7 bases between them. CDR1 is ENHRY, CDR2 SYGVKD, per germline. CDR3 length: 13 amino acids.

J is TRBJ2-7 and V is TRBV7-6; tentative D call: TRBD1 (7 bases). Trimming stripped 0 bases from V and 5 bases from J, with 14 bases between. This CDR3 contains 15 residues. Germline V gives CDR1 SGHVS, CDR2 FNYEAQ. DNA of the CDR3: TGTGCCAGCAGCTTAGCCCAGGGGGGCCTCGACGAGCAGTACTTC. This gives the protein CASSLAQGGLDEQYF.

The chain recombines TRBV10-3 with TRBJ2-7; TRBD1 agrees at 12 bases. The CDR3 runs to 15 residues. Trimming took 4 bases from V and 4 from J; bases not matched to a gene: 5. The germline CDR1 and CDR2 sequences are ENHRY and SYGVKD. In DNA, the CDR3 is TGTGCCATCAGTGGGGGGGACAGGGGGCTTTACGAGCAGTACTTC. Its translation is CAISGGDRGLYEQYF.

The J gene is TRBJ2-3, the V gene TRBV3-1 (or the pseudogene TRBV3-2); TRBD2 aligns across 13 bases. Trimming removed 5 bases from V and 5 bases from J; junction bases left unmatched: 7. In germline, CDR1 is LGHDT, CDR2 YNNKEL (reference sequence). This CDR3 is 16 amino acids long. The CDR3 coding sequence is TGTGCCAGCAGCGGGACTAGCGGGACTGTGGTAGATACGCAGTATTTT. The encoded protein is CASSGTSGTVVDTQYF.

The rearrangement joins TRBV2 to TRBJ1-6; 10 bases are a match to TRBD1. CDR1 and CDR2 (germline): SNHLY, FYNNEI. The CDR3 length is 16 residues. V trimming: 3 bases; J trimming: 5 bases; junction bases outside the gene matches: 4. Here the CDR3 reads CASSEGDRGNNSPLHF. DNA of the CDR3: TGTGCCAGCAGTGAGGGGGACAGGGGAAATAATTCACCCCTCCACTTT. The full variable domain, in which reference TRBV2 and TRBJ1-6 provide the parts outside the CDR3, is EPEVTQTPSHQVTQMGQEVILRCVPISNHLYFYWYRQILGQKVEFLVSFYNNEISEKSEIFDDQFSVERPDGSNFTLKIRSTKLEDSAMYFCASSEGDRGNNSPLHFGNGTRLTVT.

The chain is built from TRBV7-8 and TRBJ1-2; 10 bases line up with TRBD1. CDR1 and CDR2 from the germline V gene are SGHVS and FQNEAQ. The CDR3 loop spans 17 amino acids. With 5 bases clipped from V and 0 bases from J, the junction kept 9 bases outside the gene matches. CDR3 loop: CASSPTGQGTSNYGYTF. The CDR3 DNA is TGTGCCAGCAGCCCGACGGGACAGGGGACCTCTAACTATGGCTACACCTTC.

DNA for the CDR3: TGCAGCGTTCCCGGGACAGGGGTTACAGATACGCAGTATTTT. This gives the protein CSVPGTGVTDTQYF. J is TRBJ2-3 and V is TRBV29-1; TRBD1 agrees at 10 bases. The J segment lost 3 bases and the V segment lost 5 bases, leaving 5 bases of the junction unmatched. The CDR3 is 14 amino acids. Germline V gene data show CDR1 as SQVTM and CDR2 as ANQGSEA.